The 10 T cell receptor beta chains below all came from one sample that was sequenced in a study of tumor-infiltrating lymphocytes in primary liver carcinoma (dated by TCRdb to the late 2010s). TCRdb shows the sequencer as Illumina HiSeq 2500. A constant-region primer and ProtoScript II reverse transcriptase were used to reverse-transcribe TCRbeta-specific cDNA from 500 ng total RNA. Construction of the TCRbeta libraries relied on three nested rounds of multiplex PCR, following a slightly modified ARM-PCR procedure. The first two PCR rounds used multiplex TRBV1-TRBV30 forward primers with a Cbeta reverse primer, each for around 10 cycles. TCRdb reprocessing: public reads trimmed at Q25 with fastp, clones called with MiXCR, in-frame beta chains kept. Each record represents a unique CDR3 protein, reported with the most common genes and DNA among its rows. This sample holds about 190,000 distinct CDR3 sequences; 85% were observed only once. The ten largest clones capture roughly 20% of the sample.

Total RNA and DNA were co-extracted without cell sorting from about 19-30 mg of bulk tissue using the AllPrep DNA/RNA mini kit. Sequencing was performed on tumor tissue from primary liver carcinoma. The source is a man in his forties with primary liver carcinoma and hepatitis B virus infection.

As regards this clonotype: Here the CDR3 omits its conserved ending phenylalanine or tryptophan, so a read error is the likely source. CDR3 amino acids: CASSQDQGRNPSREQFS. DNA of the CDR3: TGTGCGAGCAGCCAAGATCAAGGCAGGAACCCCTCTCGTGAGCAGTTCTCC. J is TRBJ2-1 and V is TRBV4-1; D is undetermined. Germline values: CDR1 MGHRA, CDR2 YSYEKL. The CDR3 spans 17 residues.

Of note for this clonotype: At one end the junction does not follow the germline gene, possibly because of a read error. The chain couples TRBV5-4 to TRBJ2-1; tentatively, D is TRBD2 (6 bases). CDR1 SGHNT and CDR2 YYREEE come from the germline V gene (reference sequence). The CDR3 sequence is 15 residues long. This CDR3 reads CASSLVGLGYNEQLF. The CDR3 nucleotides read TGTGCCAGCAGCTTGGTGGGACTGGGTTACAATGAGCAGTTATTC.

Regarding this clonotype: Mismatch with germline at one junction end may stem from a read error. The chain is built from TRBV6-1 and TRBJ1-5, with D uncertain. The CDR3 covers 16 residues. The V gene's germline CDR1 is MNHNS and CDR2 SASEGT. The CDR3 loop is CASSEGGIVSNQPQYF. The CDR3 region has the DNA TGTGCCAGCAGTGAAGGAGGAATAGTTAGCAATCAGCCCCAGTATTTC.

Comments on this clonotype: Relative to the germline gene, one junction end is altered; a read error may explain this. V usage is TRBV28 and J usage is TRBJ2-1, with a possible D match to TRBD2 (7 bases). Germline CDR1 MDHEN, CDR2 SYDVKM. CDR3 length: 16 amino acids. The CDR3 bases are TGTGCCAGCATCCTCCCGGAGGGGGGGGGCTACAATGAACAGTTCTTC. Translated, it gives CASILPEGGGYNEQFF.

Of note for this clonotype: One base away lies a much larger clone, so this may be a sequencing read error. The chain is built from TRBV5-1 and TRBJ2-3; D is perhaps TRBD1 (6 bases). The germline V gene encodes CDR1 SGHRS and CDR2 YFSETQ. This CDR3 has 12 amino acids. In nucleotides, the CDR3 is TGCGCCAGCAGATGGGACACAAATACGCAGTATTTT. Translation: CASRWDTNTQYF.

Turning to this clonotype: The junction departs from germline at one end; a sequencing error may be responsible. The rearrangement uses TRBV6-1 and TRBJ2-7; perhaps TRBD1 as D (6 bases). Germline lookup yields CDR1 MNHNS and CDR2 SASEGT. The CDR3 length is 16 residues. Written as DNA, the CDR3 is TGTGCCGGCAGTTACTCCAAAGACAGGCCCTCCCACGAGCAGTACTTC. Translation gives CAGSYSKDRPSHEQYF.

Notes on this clonotype: A read error is likely, as this CDR3 ends without the conserved phenylalanine or tryptophan. V usage is TRBV6-2 or TRBV6-3 and J usage is TRBJ2-2, with D possibly being TRBD2 (5 bases). The CDR3 extends over 15 amino acids. CDR1 and CDR2 from the germline V gene are MNHEY and SVGEGT. The CDR3 nucleotides read TGTGGCAGTAGTTGGGCAGCCTCGAACACCGGGGAACTGTTTTAT. Translating it yields CGSSWAASNTGELFY.

This chain links TRBV28 with TRBJ1-3, with TRBD1 as a possible D gene (5 bases). This CDR3 spans 16 amino acids. The germline V and J ends were trimmed by 6 bases and 3 bases, with 18 bases remaining between them. From germline, CDR1 is MDHEN and CDR2 SYDVKM. CDR3 sequence: CASRLSLAGSGNTIYF. The CDR3 nucleotides are TGTGCCAGCAGGCTCTCCCTTGCAGGGAGTGGAAACACCATATATTTT.

Remarks on this clonotype: The junction does not match germline at one end; this may be a read error. The chain joins TRBV29-1 to TRBJ2-5; possibly TRBD2 for D (6 bases). Germline V gene lookup returns CDR1 SQVTM and CDR2 ANQGSEA. The CDR3 totals 14 residues. The DNA of the CDR3 is TGCAGCCGCCACGTCGGGGCGGGGCAAGAGACCCACTACTTC. This encodes CSRHVGAGQETHYF.

Notes on this clonotype: A read error may produce the germline difference seen at one junction end. J is TRBJ2-7 and V is TRBV6-5; no clear D. The CDR3 runs to 13 residues. CDR1 is MNHEY, CDR2 SVGAGI, per germline. CDR3: CASLSLGSYKQYF. The CDR3 DNA reads TGTGCCAGCCTTAGTCTAGGCTCCTACAAGCAGTACTTC.